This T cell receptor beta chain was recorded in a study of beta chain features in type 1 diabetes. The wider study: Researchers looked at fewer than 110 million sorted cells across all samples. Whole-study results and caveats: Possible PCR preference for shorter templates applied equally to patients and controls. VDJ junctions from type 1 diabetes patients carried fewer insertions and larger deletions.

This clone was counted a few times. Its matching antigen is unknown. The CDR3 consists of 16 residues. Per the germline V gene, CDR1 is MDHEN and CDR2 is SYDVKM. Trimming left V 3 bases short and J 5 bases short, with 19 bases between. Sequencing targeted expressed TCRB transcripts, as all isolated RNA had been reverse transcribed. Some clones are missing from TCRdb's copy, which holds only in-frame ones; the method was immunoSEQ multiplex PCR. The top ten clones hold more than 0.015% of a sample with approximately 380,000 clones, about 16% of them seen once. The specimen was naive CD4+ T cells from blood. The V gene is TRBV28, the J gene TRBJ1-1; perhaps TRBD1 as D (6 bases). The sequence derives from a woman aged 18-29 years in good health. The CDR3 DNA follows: TGTGCCAGCAGTTTCCGGGGGGCAGGCGTAAGGACTGAAGCTTTCTTT. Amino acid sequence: CASSFRGAGVRTEAFF.